The rows below give T cell receptor beta chains drawn from one sample of a study of beta chain features in type 1 diabetes. TCRdb keeps only in-frame clones here, not all; method: immunoSEQ multiplex PCR. The profile shows under 300,000 clones, about 14% of them singletons. Sequenced sample: naive CD4+ T cells from blood. The receptors come from a man aged 30 to 45 with type 1 diabetes. Each CDR3 is given with its conserved first and last residue. The D gene is left open where the match is weak. A row's size may be missing; if present it is once, few, many or a size class.

v_gene	len	d_gene	j_gene	abundance	CDR3nt	CDR3aa
TRBV6-5	15	.	TRBJ1-2	few	TGTGCCAGCAGTTACCCTACCCCGGGAGGCTATGGCTACACCTTC	CASSYPTPGGYGYTF
TRBV6-5	14	TRBD1	TRBJ2-7	once	TGTGCCAGCAAAAAGTGGGACAGGGAAGACGAGCAGTACTTC	CASKKWDREDEQYF
TRBV29-1	13	TRBD1	TRBJ2-7	.	TGCAGCACCCGACAGGGGGTGGCCTACGAGCAGTACTTC	CSTRQGVAYEQYF
TRBV27	18	TRBD2	TRBJ2-7	.	TGTGCCAGCAGCCTTGGGACTAGCGGGAGACCGAGCTCCTACGAGCAGTACTTC	CASSLGTSGRPSSYEQYF
TRBV19	12	.	TRBJ2-2	few	TGTGCCAGTAGCGAGATTACCGGGGAGCTGTTTTTT	CASSEITGELFF
TRBV27	18	.	TRBJ1-2	.	TGTGCCAGCAGTTTAGGCGGGGTGAGGAGCAGACCTAACTATGGCTACACCTTC	CASSLGGVRSRPNYGYTF
TRBV7-9	15	.	TRBJ2-7	few	TGTGCCAGCAGTTCGGAAGGCGGTTCCTCCTACGAGCAGTACTTC	CASSSEGGSSYEQYF
TRBV5-1	14	.	TRBJ2-7	.	TGCGCCAGCAGCTTGACTAGCTTCCCCTACGAGCAGTACTTC	CASSLTSFPYEQYF
TRBV7-9	14	TRBD1	TRBJ1-4	.	TGTGCCAGCAGCTTAACAGGGGTTAATGAAAAACTGTTTTTT	CASSLTGVNEKLFF
TRBV27	15	.	TRBJ1-1	few	TGTGCCAGCAGTTTACGCAGGGCGGGGGACACTGAAGCTTTCTTT	CASSLRRAGDTEAFF
TRBV7-2	14	.	TRBJ2-3	few	TGTGCCAGCAGCTTAGGGCTTCGCACAGATACGCAGTATTTT	CASSLGLRTDTQYF
TRBV5-1	15	TRBD1	TRBJ2-1	few	TGCGCCAGCAGCCCACCGGGACAGGGGATCAATGAGCAGTTCTTC	CASSPPGQGINEQFF
TRBV7-9	16	.	TRBJ1-4	.	TGTGCCAGCGCAAAAGACAGGAGATCAACTAATGAAAAACTGTTTTTT	CASAKDRRSTNEKLFF
TRBV10-3	14	.	TRBJ2-1	.	TGTGCCATCAGGGGGGACAAAGGCTGGAATGAGCAGTTCTTC	CAIRGDKGWNEQFF
TRBV6-1	13	.	TRBJ2-1	.	TGTGCTTCGGTCCCCCGCTCCTACAATGAGCAGTTCTTC	CASVPRSYNEQFF
TRBV25-1	14	TRBD1	TRBJ2-7	few	TGTGCCAGCAGGGCTGACAGGGGGCGAAACGAGCAGTACTTC	CASRADRGRNEQYF
TRBV6-1	14	.	TRBJ2-1	few	TGTGCCAGCTTAGCACGGGAACGGGGCAATGAGCAGTTCTTC	CASLARERGNEQFF
TRBV7-2	14	.	TRBJ2-6	few	TGTGCCAGCAGCTTGAGCTCTGGGGCCAACGTCCTGACTTTC	CASSLSSGANVLTF
TRBV11-2	15	.	TRBJ1-2	few	TGTGCCAGCAGCTTTACAGGGTTGCAAGCTCCTGGCTACACCTTC	CASSFTGLQAPGYTF
TRBV30	11	.	TRBJ2-7	few	TGTGCCTGGAAACAGGACTACGAGCAGTACTTC	CAWKQDYEQYF
TRBV6-6	13	.	TRBJ2-6	.	TGTGCCAGCGCTACTTCTGGGGCCAACGTCCTGACTTTC	CASATSGANVLTF
TRBV27	15	TRBD1	TRBJ2-4	.	TGTGCCAGCAGGGGGACAGGGGGCGGTGAGAACATTCAGTACTTC	CASRGTGGGENIQYF
TRBV7-9	16	TRBD1	TRBJ2-1	.	TGTGCCAGCAGCTTAAGACAGGGGGCGTGGGACAATGAGCAGTTCTTC	CASSLRQGAWDNEQFF
TRBV10-3	14	.	TRBJ2-5	.	TGTGCCATCACGGAGAGCCTTCAGGGCGAGACCCAGTACTTC	CAITESLQGETQYF
TRBV10-3	16	TRBD2	TRBJ2-3	.	TGTGCCATCAGGCCCTCCGGAGCGGGAGTACAGGATACGCAGTATTTT	CAIRPSGAGVQDTQYF
TRBV29-1	13	.	TRBJ1-2	few	TGCAGCGTTGAAACGTCAGGGGCGGACGGCTACACCTTC	CSVETSGADGYTF
TRBV19	12	.	TRBJ2-2	.	TGTGCCAGTAACACAGGGTTCGGGGAGCTGTTTTTT	CASNTGFGELFF
TRBV5-4	13	.	TRBJ2-7	.	TGTGCCAGCAGTTCGGGACTCACCTACGAGCAGTACTTC	CASSSGLTYEQYF
TRBV19	15	TRBD1	TRBJ1-2	few	TGTGCCAGTAGTCCCGGGACAGGGAGCACCTATGGCTACACCTTC	CASSPGTGSTYGYTF
TRBV7-6	17	TRBD1	TRBJ2-3	.	TGTGCCTCCGGGACAGGGACTCAAATTCCTAGCACAGATACGCAGTATTTT	CASGTGTQIPSTDTQYF